Listed below are T cell receptor beta chains from one sample, sequenced in a study of blood T cell repertoires in COVID-19. Profiled with immunoSEQ multiplex PCR; TCRdb holds only in-frame clones, not every one. The sample has under 350,000 clones, about 80% seen once. The sequenced sample consisted of peripheral blood. The receptor set was obtained from a woman in her 50s who had recovered from COVID-19. Both conserved end residues are part of each CDR3. The D gene is left open where the match is weak. Rows give clone size only sometimes, using once, few, many, or a class for an expanded clone.

cdr3_length	d_call	v_call	j_call	clone_size	cdr3_aa	cdr3_nt
14	.	TRBV5-1	TRBJ1-1	.	CASSSDNSNTEAFF	TGCGCCAGCAGCTCGGACAATTCTAACACTGAAGCTTTCTTT
16	.	TRBV28	TRBJ1-4	.	CASSLSGGAGEEKLFF	TGTGCCAGCAGTTTATCCGGGGGCGCGGGAGAAGAAAAACTGTTTTTT
14	TRBD2	TRBV11-3	TRBJ2-7	many	CASSLGGLSYEQYF	TGTGCCAGCAGCCTGGGGGGACTATCCTACGAGCAGTACTTC
14	.	TRBV7-3	TRBJ2-2	.	CASSLAAGYGELFF	TGTGCCAGCAGCTTGGCAGCGGGTTACGGGGAGCTGTTTTTT
18	TRBD2	TRBV5-4	TRBJ2-1	.	CASSLGGGLAGLFNEQFF	TGTGCCAGCAGCTTGGGCGGGGGTCTAGCGGGCCTATTCAATGAGCAGTTCTTC
13	TRBD1	TRBV9	TRBJ2-3	few	CASSARQGDTQYF	TGTGCCAGCAGCGCCCGACAGGGAGATACGCAGTATTTT
18	TRBD1	TRBV19	TRBJ1-2	.	CASSIDPGTGFVHYGYTF	TGTGCCAGTAGTATAGACCCCGGGACAGGGTTCGTCCACTATGGCTACACCTTC
18	.	TRBV23-1	TRBJ1-3	.	CASILRDARHSSGNTIYF	TGCGCCAGCATTCTACGGGATGCGCGACATAGCTCTGGAAACACCATATATTTT
14	.	TRBV27	TRBJ1-2	once	CASSLQGRAYGYTF	TGTGCCAGCAGTTTGCAGGGGCGAGCCTATGGCTACACCTTC
16	.	TRBV4-3	TRBJ2-3	.	CASSQDLFRSTDTQYF	TGCGCCAGCAGCCAAGATCTATTCAGGAGCACAGATACGCAGTATTTT
14	.	TRBV7-3	TRBJ2-7	.	CASSLNSGHYEQYF	TGTGCCAGCAGCTTAAATTCAGGGCACTACGAGCAGTACTTC
11	.	TRBV10-1	TRBJ2-7	.	CASRLAYEQYF	TGCGCCAGCCGTCTGGCTTACGAGCAGTACTTC
14	TRBD1	TRBV27	TRBJ2-1	.	CASWNRGRGDEQFF	TGTGCCAGCTGGAACAGGGGGCGCGGCGATGAGCAGTTCTTC
14	TRBD1	TRBV28	TRBJ2-7	.	CASRGGQDAYEQYF	TGTGCCAGCAGGGGGGGACAGGACGCCTACGAGCAGTACTTC
14	TRBD1	TRBV6-5	TRBJ2-7	once	CASRGTGGFLEQYF	TGTGCCAGCAGAGGGACAGGGGGTTTCCTCGAGCAGTACTTC
11	.	TRBV3-1/TRBV3-2	TRBJ2-5	.	CASSLMETQYF	TGTGCCAGCAGCCTAATGGAGACCCAGTACTTC
16	.	TRBV3-1/TRBV3-2	TRBJ1-3	.	CASSLSGVWSGNTIYF	TGTGCCAGCAGCCTCTCGGGGGTATGGTCCGGAAACACCATATATTTT
15	.	TRBV7-2	TRBJ2-4	.	CASSAGGLGVDIQYF	TGTGCCAGCAGCGCCGGGGGGCTGGGTGTCGACATTCAGTACTTC
14	.	TRBV3-1/TRBV3-2	TRBJ2-5	once	CASSQVLTGETQYF	TGTGCCAGCAGCCAAGTATTGACTGGGGAGACCCAGTACTTC
20	TRBD2	TRBV27	TRBJ2-1	.	CASSFGWGLAVNPRGDEQFF	TGTGCCAGCAGTTTCGGGTGGGGACTAGCGGTCAATCCGCGTGGGGATGAGCAGTTCTTC
16	TRBD2	TRBV11-2	TRBJ2-2	.	CASSSTSGENTGELFF	TGTGCCAGCAGCTCCACTAGCGGGGAGAACACCGGGGAGCTGTTTTTT
12	.	TRBV11-2	TRBJ2-3	.	CASSSSTDTQYF	TGTGCCAGCAGCTCCTCTACAGATACGCAGTATTTT
13	TRBD1	TRBV28	TRBJ1-2	.	CASSRGQGAQYTF	TGTGCCAGCAGTCGCGGACAGGGAGCCCAATACACCTTC
13	.	TRBV12-3/TRBV12-4	TRBJ1-5	.	CASSLRGLEPQHF	TGTGCCAGCAGTTTAAGGGGATTAGAGCCCCAGCATTTT
13	.	TRBV30	TRBJ1-1	.	CAWSLGRITEAFF	TGTGCCTGGAGTCTTGGCAGGATAACTGAAGCTTTCTTT
14	TRBD2	TRBV7-2	TRBJ2-7	.	CASSPTSPPYEQYF	TGTGCCAGCAGCCCGACTAGCCCGCCCTACGAGCAGTACTTC
14	TRBD2	TRBV19	TRBJ2-3	.	CASRASGGVDTQYF	TGTGCCAGTAGGGCGAGCGGGGGTGTAGATACGCAGTATTTT
13	TRBD1	TRBV10-2	TRBJ1-2	once	CASRGTVNYGYTF	TGCGCCAGCAGGGGGACAGTTAACTATGGCTACACCTTC
15	TRBD2	TRBV7-9	TRBJ2-2	.	CASSLGPGLYGELFF	TGTGCCAGCAGCTTAGGACCGGGACTATACGGGGAGCTGTTTTTT
16	TRBD1	TRBV27	TRBJ2-6	.	CASSPRTGSGANVLTF	TGTGCCAGCAGCCCCAGGACAGGGTCCGGGGCCAACGTCCTGACTTTC
16	TRBD1	TRBV3-1/TRBV3-2	TRBJ1-6	.	CASSRQGEGAHSPLHF	TGTGCCAGCAGCCGACAGGGGGAAGGGGCCCATTCACCCCTCCACTTT
15	.	TRBV9	TRBJ1-2	once	CASSPGKGLDYGYTF	TGTGCCAGCAGCCCAGGGAAGGGCTTGGACTATGGCTACACCTTC
14	TRBD1	TRBV7-9	TRBJ1-2	.	CASSLYRGNYGYTF	TGTGCCAGCAGCTTATACAGGGGAAACTATGGCTACACCTTC
14	TRBD1	TRBV5-1	TRBJ2-5	.	CASSLGQGEGTQYF	TGCGCCAGCAGCCTGGGACAGGGAGAAGGGACCCAGTACTTC
15	.	TRBV2	TRBJ2-1	.	CARPERPSSYNEQFF	TGTGCCAGGCCTGAACGCCCGAGCTCCTACAATGAGCAGTTCTTC
14	.	TRBV30	TRBJ1-2	.	CAWSNPREAYGYTF	TGTGCCTGGAGTAACCCCAGGGAAGCATATGGCTACACCTTC
15	.	TRBV7-2	TRBJ1-5	.	CASSLGSQGNQPQHF	TGTGCCAGCAGCTTAGGGTCGCAGGGAAATCAGCCCCAGCATTTT
13	.	TRBV2	TRBJ2-2	.	CASSVSNTGELFF	TGTGCCAGCAGTGTGAGCAACACCGGGGAGCTGTTTTTT
13	TRBD2	TRBV10-3	TRBJ2-3	.	CATGAGGLDTQYF	TGTGCCACTGGAGCGGGGGGGCTGGATACGCAGTATTTT
15	TRBD1	TRBV5-5	TRBJ2-7	few	CASSGGTGSSYEQYF	TGTGCCAGCAGCGGAGGGACAGGGAGCTCCTACGAGCAGTACTTC
17	TRBD1	TRBV19	TRBJ2-2	.	CASSISRTGGISGELFF	TGTGCCAGTAGTATATCGCGGACAGGGGGAATTTCCGGGGAGCTGTTTTTT
14	.	TRBV19	TRBJ2-5	.	CASSIVADQETQYF	TGTGCCAGTAGTATTGTAGCGGACCAAGAGACCCAGTACTTC
16	.	TRBV6-6	TRBJ1-3	.	CASSRSDTQTGNTIYF	TGTGCCAGCAGCCGATCGGACACTCAGACTGGAAACACCATATATTTT
16	TRBD2	TRBV7-2	TRBJ2-1	.	CASSLVGRVSYNEQFF	TGTGCCAGCAGCTTGGTCGGGAGGGTCTCCTACAATGAGCAGTTCTTC
14	TRBD1	TRBV9	TRBJ1-6	few	CASSVLPGGSPLHF	TGTGCCAGCAGCGTCTTGCCAGGGGGTTCACCCCTCCACTTT
16	TRBD2	TRBV5-6	TRBJ2-5	.	CASGRGRGDPFQTQYF	TGTGCCAGCGGCCGAGGGAGGGGCGATCCGTTTCAGACCCAGTACTTC
18	TRBD1	TRBV11-2	TRBJ2-7	.	CASSAIGGIGQGVYEQYF	TGTGCCAGCAGCGCTATCGGGGGAATAGGACAGGGCGTCTACGAGCAGTACTTC
14	TRBD1	TRBV6-2/TRBV6-3	TRBJ1-5	once	CASSYLDRAQPQHF	TGTGCCAGCAGTTACCTTGACAGGGCTCAGCCCCAGCATTTT
15	.	TRBV5-6	TRBJ2-1	once	CASTPSGSSYNEQFF	TGTGCCAGCACCCCATCCGGGAGTTCCTACAATGAGCAGTTCTTC
17	TRBD1	TRBV7-8	TRBJ1-4	.	CASSLGGTAATNEKLFF	TGTGCCAGCAGCTTAGGGGGGACAGCAGCAACTAATGAAAAACTGTTTTTT
12	.	TRBV28	TRBJ2-7	.	CASSPLGREQYF	TGTGCCAGCAGCCCCCTCGGGAGAGAGCAGTACTTC
15	TRBD2	TRBV5-8	TRBJ2-2	.	CASSLRLAVAGELFF	TGTGCCAGCAGCTTGAGACTAGCGGTCGCCGGGGAGCTGTTTTTT
15	.	TRBV28	TRBJ1-2	.	CASSDHGREGYGYTF	TGTGCCAGCAGTGACCATGGGAGGGAGGGCTATGGCTACACCTTC
15	TRBD1	TRBV28	TRBJ1-6	.	CASKGGTGNNSPLHF	TGTGCCAGCAAGGGAGGGACAGGGAATAATTCACCCCTCCACTTT